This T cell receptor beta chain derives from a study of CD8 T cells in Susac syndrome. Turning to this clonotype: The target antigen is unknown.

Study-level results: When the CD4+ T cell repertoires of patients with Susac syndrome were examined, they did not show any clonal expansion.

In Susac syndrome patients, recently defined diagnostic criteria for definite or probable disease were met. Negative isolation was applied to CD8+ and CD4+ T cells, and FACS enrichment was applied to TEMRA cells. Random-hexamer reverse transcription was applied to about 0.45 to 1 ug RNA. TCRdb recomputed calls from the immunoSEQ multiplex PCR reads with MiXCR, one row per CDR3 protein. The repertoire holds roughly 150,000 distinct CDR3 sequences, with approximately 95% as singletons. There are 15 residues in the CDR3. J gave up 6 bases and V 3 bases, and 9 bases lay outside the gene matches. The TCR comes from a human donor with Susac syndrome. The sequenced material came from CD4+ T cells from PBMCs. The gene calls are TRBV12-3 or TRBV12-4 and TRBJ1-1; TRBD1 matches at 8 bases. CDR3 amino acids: CASSFLQGGPSEAFF. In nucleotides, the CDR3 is TGTGCCAGCAGTTTTTTACAGGGGGGCCCCTCTGAAGCTTTCTTT.